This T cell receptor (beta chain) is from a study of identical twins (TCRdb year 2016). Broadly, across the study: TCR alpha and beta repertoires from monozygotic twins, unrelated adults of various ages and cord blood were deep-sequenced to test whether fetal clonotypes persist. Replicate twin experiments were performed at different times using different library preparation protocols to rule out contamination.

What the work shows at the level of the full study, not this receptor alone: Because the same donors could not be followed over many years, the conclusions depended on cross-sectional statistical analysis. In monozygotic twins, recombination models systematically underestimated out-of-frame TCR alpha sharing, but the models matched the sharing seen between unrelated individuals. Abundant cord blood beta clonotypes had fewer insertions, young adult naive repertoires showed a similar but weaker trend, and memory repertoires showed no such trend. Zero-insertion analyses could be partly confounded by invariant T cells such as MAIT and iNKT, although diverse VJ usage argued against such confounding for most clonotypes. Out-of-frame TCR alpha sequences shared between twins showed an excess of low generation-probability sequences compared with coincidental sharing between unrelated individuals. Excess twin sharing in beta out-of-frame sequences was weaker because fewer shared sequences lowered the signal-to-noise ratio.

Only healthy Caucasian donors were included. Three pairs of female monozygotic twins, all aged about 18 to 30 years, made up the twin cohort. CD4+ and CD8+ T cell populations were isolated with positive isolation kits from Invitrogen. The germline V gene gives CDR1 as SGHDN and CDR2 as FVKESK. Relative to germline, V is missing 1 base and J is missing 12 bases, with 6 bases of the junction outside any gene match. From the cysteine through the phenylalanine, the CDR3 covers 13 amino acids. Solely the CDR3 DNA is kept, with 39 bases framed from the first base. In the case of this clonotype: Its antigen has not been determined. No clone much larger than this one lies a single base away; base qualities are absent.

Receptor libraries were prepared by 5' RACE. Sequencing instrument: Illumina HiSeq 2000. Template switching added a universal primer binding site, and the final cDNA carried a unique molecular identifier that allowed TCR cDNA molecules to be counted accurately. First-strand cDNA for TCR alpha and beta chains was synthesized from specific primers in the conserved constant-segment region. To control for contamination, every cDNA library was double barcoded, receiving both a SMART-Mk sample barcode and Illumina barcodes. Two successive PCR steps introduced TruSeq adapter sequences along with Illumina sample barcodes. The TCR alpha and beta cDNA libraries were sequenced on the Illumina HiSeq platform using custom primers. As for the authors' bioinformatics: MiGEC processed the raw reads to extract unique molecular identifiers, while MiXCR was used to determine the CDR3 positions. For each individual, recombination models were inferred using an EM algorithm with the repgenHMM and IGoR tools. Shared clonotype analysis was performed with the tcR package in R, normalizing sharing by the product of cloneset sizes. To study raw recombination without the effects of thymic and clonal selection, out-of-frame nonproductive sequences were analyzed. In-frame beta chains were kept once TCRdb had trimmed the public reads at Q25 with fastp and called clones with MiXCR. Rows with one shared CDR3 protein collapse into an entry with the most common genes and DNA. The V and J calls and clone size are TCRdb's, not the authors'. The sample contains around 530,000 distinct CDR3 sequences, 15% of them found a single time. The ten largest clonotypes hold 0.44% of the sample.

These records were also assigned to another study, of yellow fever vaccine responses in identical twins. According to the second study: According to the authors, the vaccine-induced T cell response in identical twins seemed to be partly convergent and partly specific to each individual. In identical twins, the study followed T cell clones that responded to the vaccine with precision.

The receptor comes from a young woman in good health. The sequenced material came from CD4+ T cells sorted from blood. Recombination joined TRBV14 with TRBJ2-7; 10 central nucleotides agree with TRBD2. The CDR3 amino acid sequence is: CASSQGLAGEGYF. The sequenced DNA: TGTGCCAGCAGCCAAGGGCTAGCGGGAGAAGGGTACTTC.